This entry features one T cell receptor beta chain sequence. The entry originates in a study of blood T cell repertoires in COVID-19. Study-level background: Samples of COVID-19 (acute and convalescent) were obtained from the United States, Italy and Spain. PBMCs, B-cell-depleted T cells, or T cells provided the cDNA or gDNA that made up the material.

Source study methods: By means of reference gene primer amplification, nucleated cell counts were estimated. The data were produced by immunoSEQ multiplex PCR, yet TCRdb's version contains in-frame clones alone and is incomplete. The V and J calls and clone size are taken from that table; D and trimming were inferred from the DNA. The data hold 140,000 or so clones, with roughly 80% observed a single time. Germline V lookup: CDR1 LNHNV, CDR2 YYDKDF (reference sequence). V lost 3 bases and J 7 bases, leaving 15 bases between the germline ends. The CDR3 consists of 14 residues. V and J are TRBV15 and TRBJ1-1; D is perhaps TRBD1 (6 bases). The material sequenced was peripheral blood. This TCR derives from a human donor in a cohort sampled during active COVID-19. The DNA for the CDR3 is TGTGCCACCAGCAGCTTACAGGGCTTGGGTGAAGCTTTCTTT. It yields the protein CATSSLQGLGEAFF.